Shown below are 26 T cell receptor beta chains from a single sample sequenced in a study of cytomegalovirus exposure and HLA in healthy donors. The PCR employed 60 Vbeta primers together with 13 Jbeta primers. TCRdb keeps only in-frame clones here, not all; method: immunoSEQ multiplex PCR. The profile shows about 97,000 clones, 60% to 75% of them singletons. Sequencing input: PBMCs. The receptors stem from a man aged 45-65 years in good health and CMV-seronegative.

This chain connects TRBV14 to TRBJ2-2; D call uncertain. Deletions cut 4 bases from V and 8 bases from J, with 11 bases between. CDR3 length: 13 amino acids. Germline-derived CDR1 and CDR2 are SGHDN and FVKESK. The CDR3 is CASSPPRPGELFF. CDR3 nucleotides: TGTGCCAGCAGCCCCCCGAGGCCGGGGGAGCTGTTTTTT. The full variable domain, completed using reference TRBV14 and TRBJ2-2, is EAGVTQFPSHSVIEKGQTVTLRCDPISGHDNLYWYRRVMGKEIKFLLHFVKESKQDESGMPNNRFLAERTGGTYSTLKVQPAELEDSGVYFCASSPPRPGELFFGEGSRLTVL.

CDR3 coding DNA: TGTGCCACCAGCAGAGATATAGCCAGCAATGAGCAGTTCTTC. Encoded protein: CATSRDIASNEQFF. The chain carries TRBV15 and TRBJ2-1, with D hard to call. The CDR3 loop spans 14 amino acids. V dropped 0 bases and J dropped 6 bases, with 9 bases sitting between them. Germline V gene lookup returns CDR1 LNHNV and CDR2 YYDKDF (reference sequence).

This clone was seen more than once but under ten times. The rearrangement joins TRBV5-6 to TRBJ2-7; maybe TRBD1 (6 bases). Germline V gene sequence: CDR1 SGHDT, CDR2 YYEEEE. Trimming took off 0 bases at V and 4 bases at J, with 14 bases between the two ends. The CDR3 spans 15 residues. CDR3 sequence reads: CASSLGQDGNYEQYF. DNA for the CDR3: TGTGCCAGCAGCTTGGGACAGGACGGAAATTACGAGCAGTACTTC.

The V call is TRBV9, the J call TRBJ2-5; the match to TRBD1 covers 7 bases. J lost 9 bases, V lost 4 bases, and 12 bases had no gene match. CDR3 length: 14 residues. Germline-derived CDR1 and CDR2 are SGDLS and YYNGEE. The CDR3 loop reads CASSPRGRQGAQYF. CDR3 nucleotide sequence: TGTGCCAGCAGCCCAAGGGGGCGCCAAGGGGCCCAGTACTTC. Together with reference TRBV9 and TRBJ2-5, the CDR3 gives the full variable domain: DSGVTQTPKHLITATGQRVTLRCSPRSGDLSVYWYQQSLDQGLQFLIQYYNGEERAKGNILERFSAQQFPDLHSELNLSSLELGDSALYFCASSPRGRQGAQYFGPGTRLLVL.

V gene TRBV11-2 combines with J gene TRBJ2-3; D is possibly TRBD2 (5 bases). The CDR3 is 14 amino acids. Trimming left V 3 bases short and J 1 base short, with 8 bases between. The germline V gene encodes CDR1 SGHAT and CDR2 FQNNGV. The CDR3 reads CASSFSVGTDTQYF. CDR3 bases: TGTGCCAGCAGCTTTAGCGTTGGCACAGATACGCAGTATTTT. The variable domain in full, with the rest retrieved from reference TRBV11-2 and TRBJ2-3, is EAGVAQSPRYKIIEKRQSVAFWCNPISGHATLYWYQQILGQGPKLLIQFQNNGVVDDSQLPKDRFSAERLKGVDSTLKIQPAKLEDSAVYLCASSFSVGTDTQYFGPGTRLTVL.

The chain employs TRBV28 and TRBJ1-2, with unresolved D. Looked up from germline, CDR1 is MDHEN and CDR2 is SYDVKM. Trimming left V 6 bases short and J 6 bases short, with 14 bases between. The CDR3 is 13 residues long. The CDR3 is CASRPPGNHGYTF. The DNA of the CDR3 is TGTGCCAGCAGACCACCCGGGAATCATGGCTACACCTTC.

The chain carries TRBV6-4 and TRBJ1-2, with D tentatively TRBD1 (5 bases). V was shortened by 3 bases and J by 1 base, with 21 bases between the two germline ends. This CDR3 is 18 amino acids long. The germline CDR1 and CDR2 sequences are MRHNA and SNTAGT. This chain's CDR3 is CASSERGRIIKLNYGYTF. As DNA, the CDR3 is TGTGCCAGCAGTGAAAGGGGCCGGATCATTAAACTTAACTATGGCTACACCTTC.

The V gene is TRBV19, the J gene TRBJ2-2; perhaps TRBD2 as D (7 bases). Per germline, CDR1 LNHDA and CDR2 SQIVND (reference sequence). Trimming cost V 1 base and J 3 bases, with 12 bases left between them. The CDR3 contains 16 residues. CDR3: CASSIGGGPDTGELFF. The CDR3 bases are TGTGCCAGTAGTATAGGGGGGGGGCCGGACACCGGGGAGCTGTTTTTT.

The chain carries TRBV19 and TRBJ1-2; 8 bases are a match to TRBD1. The CDR3 totals 14 residues. V shed 6 bases and J 2 bases; nucleotides not matched to a gene: 5. CDR1 and CDR2 from the germline V gene are LNHDA and SQIVND (reference sequence). CDR3 residues: CASRTGGVNYGYTF. In nucleotides, the CDR3 is TGTGCCAGTAGAACAGGGGGTGTAAACTATGGCTACACCTTC.

This chain connects TRBV28 to TRBJ1-6; D gene unclear. In germline, CDR1 is MDHEN, CDR2 SYDVKM. Trimming removed 5 bases at V and 5 bases at J, with 16 bases between. The CDR3 covers 16 residues. This CDR3 reads CASSPLDWTNNSPLHF. For the CDR3, the DNA is TGTGCCAGCAGTCCGCTGGACTGGACCAATAATTCACCCCTCCACTTT.

V and J are TRBV7-2 and TRBJ2-5, with 9 nucleotides matching TRBD1. The V gene end was trimmed by 5 bases and the J gene end by 5 bases; junction bases not matched to a gene: 6. CDR3 length equals 14 residues. Germline V gives CDR1 SGHTA, CDR2 FQGNSA. The DNA of the CDR3 is TGTGCCAGCAGCACAGGGACAGGGAGGGAGACCCAGTACTTC. It encodes CASSTGTGRETQYF.

The rearrangement uses TRBV6-5 and TRBJ2-3, with 10 nucleotides matching TRBD2. The CDR3 runs to 13 residues. Germline loops: CDR1 MNHEY, CDR2 SVGAGI. V lost 10 bases, J lost 5 bases, and 6 bases stayed unmatched. This chain's CDR3 is CATRLAGLDTQYF. CDR3 DNA sequence: TGTGCCACGAGACTAGCGGGTCTAGATACGCAGTATTTT.

V is TRBV28 and J is TRBJ1-1; 10 nucleotides line up with TRBD1. This CDR3 is built from 12 residues. In germline, CDR1 is MDHEN, CDR2 SYDVKM. The V segment lost 2 bases and the J segment 10 bases; nucleotides outside the gene matches: 1. This CDR3 is CASSLRTGGAFF. CDR3 DNA sequence: TGTGCCAGCAGTTTAAGGACAGGGGGAGCTTTCTTT.

The chain carries TRBV27 and TRBJ2-3; D gene unclear. V was shortened by 4 bases and J by 0 bases, with 11 bases between the two germline ends. The CDR3 is made up of 15 amino acids. Germline V gene data show CDR1 as MNHEY and CDR2 as SMNVEV (reference sequence). The CDR3 spells CASSSSPVSTDTQYF. The CDR3, as DNA: TGTGCCAGCAGTTCAAGCCCCGTCAGCACAGATACGCAGTATTTT.

The chain carries TRBV30 and TRBJ1-5; 8 bases agree with TRBD1. With V trimmed by 2 bases and J by 5 bases, 2 bases remained unmatched. Per germline, CDR1 GTSNPN and CDR2 SVGIG (reference sequence). This CDR3 region has 13 residues. CDR3 DNA: TGTGCCTGGAGTCAGGACAGGGATCAGCCCCAGCATTTT. Residues: CAWSQDRDQPQHF.

This clone was found once. The CDR3 DNA reads TGTGCCACCATCAAGGGGCCTGGGTACACTGAAGCTTTCTTT. The encoded protein is CATIKGPGYTEAFF. The rearrangement uses TRBV2 and TRBJ1-1; weak D call: TRBD1 (5 bases). Trimming left V 10 bases short and J 3 bases short, with 18 bases between. The CDR3 length is 14 residues. Germline CDR1 SNHLY, CDR2 FYNNEI. The full variable domain, rest sourced from reference TRBV2 and TRBJ1-1, is EPEVTQTPSHQVTQMGQEVILRCVPISNHLYFYWYRQILGQKVEFLVSFYNNEISEKSEIFDDQFSVERPDGSNFTLKIRSTKLEDSAMYFCATIKGPGYTEAFFGQGTRLTVV.

In its sample, this clone was seen once. The rearrangement joins TRBV7-6 to TRBJ1-1; 10 bases align to TRBD1. This CDR3 region has 15 residues. The V segment lost 6 bases and the J segment 5 bases; nucleotides outside the gene matches: 9. Looked up from germline, CDR1 is SGHVS and CDR2 is FNYEAQ. The CDR3 DNA reads TGTGCCAGCAGACATCCGGGACAGGGGAGGACTGAAGCTTTCTTT. This gives the protein CASRHPGQGRTEAFF.

This sequence joins TRBV11-2 and TRBJ2-1; tentative D call: TRBD2 (5 bases). The CDR3 spans 17 residues. Germline V gene lookup returns CDR1 SGHAT and CDR2 FQNNGV. Deletions cut 5 bases from V and 5 bases from J, with 22 bases between. The CDR3 spells CASSHRRFEGRNNEQFF. The CDR3 DNA sequence: TGTGCCAGCAGCCACCGGCGGTTCGAGGGTCGGAACAATGAGCAGTTCTTC. Variable domain in full (rest from reference TRBV11-2 and TRBJ2-1): EAGVAQSPRYKIIEKRQSVAFWCNPISGHATLYWYQQILGQGPKLLIQFQNNGVVDDSQLPKDRFSAERLKGVDSTLKIQPAKLEDSAVYLCASSHRRFEGRNNEQFFGPGTRLTVL.

This chain joins TRBV11-2 and TRBJ2-7; weak D call: TRBD2 (5 bases). CDR3 length equals 15 residues. Germline V gene data show CDR1 as SGHAT and CDR2 as FQNNGV. V lost 5 bases and J 0 bases, leaving 14 bases between the germline ends. The CDR3 DNA follows: TGTGCCAGCAGCCCCCGGGTCGGGGTCTCCTACGAGCAGTACTTC. Protein sequence: CASSPRVGVSYEQYF.

This clone was recorded a few times. This rearrangement joins TRBV14 to TRBJ2-6, with D unclear. The germline CDR1 and CDR2 sequences are SGHDN and FVKESK. V shed 3 bases and J shed 0 bases, with 9 bases lying between them. The length of the CDR3 is 16 residues. DNA of the CDR3: TGTGCCAGCAGCCATCTGGGCGTCTCTGGGGCCAACGTCCTGACTTTC. This codes for CASSHLGVSGANVLTF.

The chain is built from TRBV27 and TRBJ2-1; 7 nucleotides match TRBD1. Germline lookup yields CDR1 MNHEY and CDR2 SMNVEV (reference sequence). This CDR3 contains 17 residues. Losses at the gene ends were 3 bases for V and 4 bases for J; bases not matched to a gene: 12. CDR3 nucleotide sequence: TGTGCCAGCAGTTTGAATGCGGTTACAGGGGTATACAATGAGCAGTTCTTC. The encoded protein is CASSLNAVTGVYNEQFF.

The chain couples TRBV19 to TRBJ1-2; D is ambiguous. Trimming stripped 4 bases from V and 4 bases from J, with 16 bases between. Germline assignment: CDR1 LNHDA and CDR2 SQIVND (reference sequence). This CDR3 comprises 15 residues. The DNA for the CDR3 is TGTGCCAGTAGTAGAGGACGGACTCTAGGCTATGGCTACACCTTC. Residues: CASSRGRTLGYGYTF.

The CDR3 spells CASSSGQVSQPQHF. Written as DNA, the CDR3 is TGTGCCAGCAGCTCGGGACAGGTGAGTCAGCCCCAGCATTTT. The J gene is TRBJ1-5, the V gene TRBV7-9; 8 bases map to TRBD1. The CDR3 extends over 14 amino acids. V lost 4 bases, J lost 6 bases, and 5 bases stayed unmatched. Looked up from germline, CDR1 is SEHNR and CDR2 is FQNEAQ (reference sequence). Looking up the rest from reference TRBV7-9 and TRBJ1-5 gives the full variable domain: DTGVSQNPRHKITKRGQNVTFRCDPISEHNRLYWYRQTLGQGPEFLTYFQNEAQLEKSRLLSDRFSAERPKGSFSTLEIQRTEQGDSAMYLCASSSGQVSQPQHFGDGTRLSIL.

The chain joins TRBV5-1 to TRBJ1-2, with D possibly being TRBD1 (5 bases). Looked up from germline, CDR1 is SGHRS and CDR2 is YFSETQ. CDR3 length: 14 amino acids. Deletions cut 6 bases from V and 4 bases from J, with 16 bases between. CDR3 nucleotide sequence: TGCGCCAGCAACCCTAGGGGCAGTAGCTATGGCTACACCTTC. It encodes CASNPRGSSYGYTF.

The chain carries TRBV5-1 and TRBJ2-2; D unresolved. Looked up from germline, CDR1 is SGHRS and CDR2 is YFSETQ. The germline V and J ends were trimmed by 3 bases and 0 bases, with 9 bases remaining between them. This CDR3 region has 15 residues. CDR3: CASSSPSSNTGELFF. The CDR3 DNA reads as TGCGCCAGCAGCTCCCCTTCCTCGAACACCGGGGAGCTGTTTTTT. Using reference TRBV5-1 and TRBJ2-2 for the parts outside the CDR3, the full variable domain is KAGVTQTPRYLIKTRGQQVTLSCSPISGHRSVSWYQQTPGQGLQFLFEYFSETQRNKGNFPGRFSGRQFSNSRSEMNVSTLELGDSALYLCASSSPSSNTGELFFGEGSRLTVL.

The V call is TRBV18, the J call TRBJ1-2; no clear D. With 2 bases removed from V and 1 base from J, the gap between germline ends came to 14 bases. Germline V gives CDR1 KGHSH, CDR2 LQKENI. The CDR3 has 16 residues. The CDR3 region has the DNA TGTGCCAGCTCACCAAACCTCTCCGGGAATAACTATGGCTACACCTTC. The encoded protein is CASSPNLSGNNYGYTF. Supplemented by reference TRBV18 and TRBJ1-2, the full variable domain reads NAGVMQNPRHLVRRRGQEARLRCSPMKGHSHVYWYRQLPEEGLKFMVYLQKENIIDESGMPKERFSAEFPKEGPSILRIQQVVRGDSAAYFCASSPNLSGNNYGYTFGSGTRLTVV.